The 17 T cell receptor beta chains below all came from one sample that was sequenced in a study of T cell responses to AZD1222 COVID-19 vaccine. This table comes from immunoSEQ multiplex PCR, and its TCRdb copy is limited to in-frame clones, with some not included. The repertoire holds nearly 110,000 clones, with about 90% as singletons. The sample here was peripheral blood, taken on day 0 of AZD1222 vaccination. The source of these receptors is an adult in good health.

The chain recombines TRBV12-3 or TRBV12-4 with TRBJ1-1; perhaps TRBD1 as D (5 bases). The CDR3 contains 13 residues. V was cut by 4 bases and J by 7 bases, with 13 bases left in between. The CDR3 sequence: CASSSIGEVEAFF. As DNA, the CDR3 is TGTGCCAGCAGTTCGATAGGGGAGGTTGAAGCTTTCTTT.

J is TRBJ2-1 and V is TRBV12-5; weak D call: TRBD1 (7 bases). CDR1 is LGHNT and CDR2 is FRNRAP in the germline V gene. The length of the CDR3 is 13 residues. V was pared by 9 bases and J by 0 bases, with 9 bases between. CDR3 nucleotide sequence: TGTGCTAGCCAGGGGGGCTCCTACAATGAGCAGTTCTTC. Protein: CASQGGSYNEQFF.

This clone was seen a few times. V is TRBV10-3 and J is TRBJ1-1; TRBD1 might be the D (6 bases). This CDR3 has 14 residues. Per the germline V gene, CDR1 is ENHRY and CDR2 is SYGVKD. V dropped 4 bases and J dropped 3 bases, with 12 bases sitting between them. The CDR3 spells CAISAQGMDTEAFF. The DNA of the CDR3 is TGTGCCATCAGTGCCCAGGGGATGGACACTGAAGCTTTCTTT.

The V gene is TRBV4-3, the J gene TRBJ1-3, with D hard to call. Trimming cost V 1 base and J 0 bases, with 16 bases left between them. Germline loops: CDR1 LGHNA, CDR2 YSLEER. The CDR3 is 18 residues long. CDR3 residues: CASSQVAKTSISGNTIYF. The CDR3 coding sequence is TGCGCCAGCAGCCAAGTAGCCAAAACTTCTATCTCTGGAAACACCATATATTTT.

The chain combines TRBV11-2 with TRBJ1-1; 7 bases match TRBD1. Per the germline V gene, CDR1 is SGHAT and CDR2 is FQNNGV. With V trimmed by 4 bases and J by 5 bases, 7 bases remained unmatched. CDR3 length: 14 amino acids. The CDR3 region is CASSSKGAGTEAFF. In DNA, the CDR3 is TGTGCCAGCAGCTCCAAGGGGGCTGGGACTGAAGCTTTCTTT.

This clone appeared a single time. J is TRBJ1-3 and V is TRBV6-5; D remains ambiguous. The V gene lost 7 bases and the J gene lost 0 bases, with 13 bases spanning the gap. This CDR3 spans 15 amino acids. CDR1 is MNHEY, CDR2 SVGAGI, per germline. CDR3 DNA sequence: TGTGCCAGCACCGACGGGCCCCTCTCTGGAAACACCATATATTTT. Encoded protein: CASTDGPLSGNTIYF.

V is TRBV12-5 and J is TRBJ2-2; TRBD1 might be the D (6 bases). Trimming left V 3 bases short and J 3 bases short, with 11 bases between. Germline CDR1 is LGHNT and CDR2 is FRNRAP. The CDR3 covers 15 residues. The CDR3 loop reads CASGFEGGDTGELFF. The CDR3 DNA is TGTGCTAGTGGTTTTGAAGGGGGTGACACCGGGGAGCTGTTTTTT.

The rearrangement links TRBV18 to TRBJ2-5, with D hard to call. The germline V and J ends were trimmed by 3 bases and 2 bases, with 19 bases remaining between them. Germline V gene sequence: CDR1 KGHSH, CDR2 LQKENI. This CDR3 is built from 17 residues. CDR3 sequence: CASSPNRAPRIQETQYF. The CDR3 nucleotides are TGTGCCAGCTCACCGAACCGGGCGCCCAGGATACAAGAGACCCAGTACTTC.

This clone was observed once. The chain is built from TRBV6-5 and TRBJ2-5; unclear D gene. The CDR3 length is 13 residues. The V and J ends lost 8 bases and 5 bases respectively, with 15 bases between them. Germline CDR1 and CDR2: MNHEY and SVGAGI. Here the CDR3 DNA reads TGTGCCAGCCCACCGCAGGTAAAGGAGACCCAGTACTTC. Amino acids: CASPPQVKETQYF.

The chain is built from TRBV11-3 and TRBJ2-7, with TRBD1 matching 7 bases. CDR1 SGHNT and CDR2 YENEEA come from the germline V gene. With 2 bases clipped from V and 7 bases from J, the junction kept 8 bases outside the gene matches. The length of the CDR3 is 14 residues. For the CDR3, the DNA is TGTGCCAGCAGCTTAAGCCGGGACAGCGCGGAGCAGTACTTC. The encoded protein is CASSLSRDSAEQYF.

The J gene is TRBJ2-1, the V gene TRBV29-1; D gene ambiguous. The CDR3 length is 13 residues. Germline lookup yields CDR1 SQVTM and CDR2 ANQGSEA. V lost 5 bases, J lost 3 bases, and 11 bases lay in between. In DNA, the CDR3 is TGCAGCGTTACTCGTTCACACTACAATGAGCAGTTCTTC. Translated, it gives CSVTRSHYNEQFF.

The V call is TRBV9, the J call TRBJ2-3; TRBD2 matches at 15 bases. CDR3 length: 15 residues. V trimming: 4 bases; J trimming: 5 bases; junction bases outside the gene matches: 2. Germline V gene data show CDR1 as SGDLS and CDR2 as YYNGEE. The CDR3 is CASSWGLAGGDTQYF. The CDR3 bases are TGTGCCAGCAGCTGGGGACTAGCGGGGGGAGATACGCAGTATTTT.

The rearrangement links TRBV29-1 to TRBJ1-1, with D perhaps matching TRBD1 (6 bases). The germline V and J ends were trimmed by 5 bases and 5 bases, with 18 bases remaining between them. Germline V gene sequence: CDR1 SQVTM, CDR2 ANQGSEA. This CDR3 contains 14 residues. CDR3 nucleotide sequence: TGCAGCGTTATGTGGGGGGCTGGGAGTACTGAAGCTTTCTTT. Protein sequence: CSVMWGAGSTEAFF.

The chain is built from TRBV7-9 and TRBJ2-7; TRBD1 matches at 10 bases. The length of the CDR3 is 14 residues. CDR1 is SEHNR, CDR2 FQNEAQ, per germline (reference sequence). After removal of 0 bases from V and 7 bases from J, the junction contained 3 bases not matched to a gene. For the CDR3, the DNA is TGTGCCAGCAGCTTAGCGACAGGGGGCGGTGAGCAGTACTTC. It specifies CASSLATGGGEQYF.

The chain links TRBV7-8 to TRBJ2-3; D is ambiguous. This CDR3 is 15 amino acids long. V was pared by 3 bases and J by 0 bases, with 10 bases between. Looked up from germline, CDR1 is SGHVS and CDR2 is FQNEAQ. CDR3 DNA: TGTGCCAGCAGCTTGCTGGACGGTAGCACAGATACGCAGTATTTT. Protein product: CASSLLDGSTDTQYF. The whole variable domain, filled in from reference TRBV7-8 and TRBJ2-3, reads GAGVSQSPRYKVAKRGQDVALRCDPISGHVSLFWYQQALGQGPEFLTYFQNEAQLDKSGLPSDRFFAERPEGSVSTLKIQRTQQEDSAVYLCASSLLDGSTDTQYFGPGTRLTVL.

V is TRBV27 and J is TRBJ1-5; D uncertain. CDR1 is MNHEY and CDR2 is SMNVEV in the germline V gene (reference sequence). This CDR3 is built from 14 residues. Trimming removed 6 bases from V and 1 base from J, with 10 bases in between. The CDR3 DNA follows: TGTGCCAGCAGAGGGCCGTTAAGCAATCAGCCCCAGCATTTT. This gives the protein CASRGPLSNQPQHF.

This clone occurred once. The J gene is TRBJ1-6, the V gene TRBV19; D unclear. The CDR3 totals 13 residues. Per germline, CDR1 LNHDA and CDR2 SQIVND (reference sequence). V gave up 3 bases and J gave up 13 bases, with 13 bases separating them. The CDR3 sequence: CASSIGWSTPLHF. DNA for the CDR3: TGTGCCAGTAGTATTGGGTGGAGTACCCCCCTCCACTTT.